In its sample, the clone carrying this T cell receptor (delta chain) was seen a few times. Just one base apart from a much larger clone, this may be a read error. The entry originates in a study of gamma-delta T cells after stem cell transplantation. TCRdb reapplied CATT to the RT-PCR reads. The table records about 1,700 delta-chain clones, over 14% of them present only once. This CDR3 has 21 amino acids. The germline CDR1 and CDR2 sequences are TSWWSYY and QGS. The V segment lost 6 bases and the J segment 9 bases; nucleotides outside the gene matches: 31. The sequence came from a human donor. It is not recorded whose cells these are; they may come from a transplant donor. The material sequenced was gamma-delta T cells. The chain recombines TRDV1 with TRDJ1; TRDD3 matches at 10 bases. In DNA form, the CDR3 reads TGTGCTCTTGGTCGAGCTTCTCCCTCCGTTCCGTTACTGGGGGATCTTTTCCAACTCATCTTT. Translation gives CALGRASPSVPLLGDLFQLIF.